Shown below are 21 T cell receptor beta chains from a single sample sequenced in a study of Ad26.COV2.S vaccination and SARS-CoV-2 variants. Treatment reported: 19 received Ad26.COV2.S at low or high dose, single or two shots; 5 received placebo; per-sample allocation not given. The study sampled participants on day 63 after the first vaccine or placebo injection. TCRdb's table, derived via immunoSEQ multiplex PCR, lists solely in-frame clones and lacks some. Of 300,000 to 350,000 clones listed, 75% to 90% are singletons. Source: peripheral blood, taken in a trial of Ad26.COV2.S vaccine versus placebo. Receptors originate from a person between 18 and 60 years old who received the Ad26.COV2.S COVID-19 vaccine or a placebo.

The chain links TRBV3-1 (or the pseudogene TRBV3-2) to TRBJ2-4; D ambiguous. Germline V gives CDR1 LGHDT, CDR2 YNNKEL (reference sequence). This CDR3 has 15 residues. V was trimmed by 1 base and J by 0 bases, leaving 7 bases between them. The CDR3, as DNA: TGTGCCAGCAGCCAAGGAAGGATAGCCAAAAACATTCAGTACTTC. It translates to CASSQGRIAKNIQYF.

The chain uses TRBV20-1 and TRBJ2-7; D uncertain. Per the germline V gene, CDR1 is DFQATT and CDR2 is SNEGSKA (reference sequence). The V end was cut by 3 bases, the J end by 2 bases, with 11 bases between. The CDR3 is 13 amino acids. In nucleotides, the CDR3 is TGCAGTGCTAGTAGATCCCTGACCTACGAGCAGTACTTC. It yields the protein CSASRSLTYEQYF.

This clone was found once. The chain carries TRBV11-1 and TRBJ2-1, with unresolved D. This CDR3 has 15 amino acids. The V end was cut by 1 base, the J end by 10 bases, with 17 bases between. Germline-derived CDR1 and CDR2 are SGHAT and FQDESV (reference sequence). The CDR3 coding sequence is TGTGCCAGCAGCTTAGAGTTAGCCCCGGTTCGGGAGCAGTTCTTC. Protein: CASSLELAPVREQFF.

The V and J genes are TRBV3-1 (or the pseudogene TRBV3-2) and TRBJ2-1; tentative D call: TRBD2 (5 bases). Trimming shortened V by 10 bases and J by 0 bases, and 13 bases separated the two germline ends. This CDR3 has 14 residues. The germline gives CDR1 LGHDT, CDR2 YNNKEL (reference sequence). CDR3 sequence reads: CATSRVSSYNEQFF. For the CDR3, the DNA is TGTGCCACTTCGCGGGTGAGCTCCTACAATGAGCAGTTCTTC.

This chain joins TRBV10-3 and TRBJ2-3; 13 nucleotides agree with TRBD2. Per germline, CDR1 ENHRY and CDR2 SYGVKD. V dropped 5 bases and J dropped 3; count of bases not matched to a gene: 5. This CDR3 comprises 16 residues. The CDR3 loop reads CAISTSGGAGTDTQYF. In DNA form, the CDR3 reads TGTGCCATCAGTACTAGCGGGGGGGCAGGGACAGATACGCAGTATTTT.

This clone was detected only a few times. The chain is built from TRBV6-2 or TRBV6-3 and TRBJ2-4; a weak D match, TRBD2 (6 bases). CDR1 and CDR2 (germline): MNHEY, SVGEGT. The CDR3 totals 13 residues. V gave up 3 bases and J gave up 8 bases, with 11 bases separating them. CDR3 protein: CASSYGRWDIQYF. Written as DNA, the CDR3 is TGTGCCAGCAGTTATGGGAGGTGGGACATTCAGTACTTC.

CDR3: CASSLAGSVYEQYF. The CDR3 DNA reads TGCGCCAGCAGCTTGGCTGGATCAGTCTACGAGCAGTACTTC. The chain carries TRBV5-1 and TRBJ2-7, with D hard to call. The length of the CDR3 is 14 residues. Per germline, CDR1 SGHRS and CDR2 YFSETQ. The V end lost 0 bases, the J end lost 3 bases, and 10 bases lay between the germline ends. The full variable domain, rest sourced from reference TRBV5-1 and TRBJ2-7, is KAGVTQTPRYLIKTRGQQVTLSCSPISGHRSVSWYQQTPGQGLQFLFEYFSETQRNKGNFPGRFSGRQFSNSRSEMNVSTLELGDSALYLCASSLAGSVYEQYFGPGTRLTVT.

The CDR3 nucleotides read TGTGCCAGCAGCCGCCAGGGGGAGAACACTGAAGCTTTCTTT. Amino acid sequence: CASSRQGENTEAFF. The chain employs TRBV6-6 and TRBJ1-1; 7 nucleotides agree with TRBD1. The CDR3 loop spans 14 amino acids. The trim removed 6 bases at V and 1 base at J, leaving 5 bases unmatched. Germline assignment: CDR1 MNHNY and CDR2 SVGAGI (reference sequence).

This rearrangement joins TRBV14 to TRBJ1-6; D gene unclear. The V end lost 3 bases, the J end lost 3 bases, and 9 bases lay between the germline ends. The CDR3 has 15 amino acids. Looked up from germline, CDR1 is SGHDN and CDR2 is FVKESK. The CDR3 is CASSHRSGYNSPLHF. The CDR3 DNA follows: TGTGCCAGCAGCCATAGATCTGGCTATAATTCACCCCTCCACTTT.

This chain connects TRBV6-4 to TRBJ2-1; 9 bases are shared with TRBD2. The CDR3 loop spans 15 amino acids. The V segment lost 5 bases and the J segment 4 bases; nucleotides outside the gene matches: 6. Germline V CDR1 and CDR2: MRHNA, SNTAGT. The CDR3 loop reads CASSIAGGFYNEQFF. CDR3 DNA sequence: TGTGCCAGCAGTATCGCGGGGGGGTTTTACAATGAGCAGTTCTTC.

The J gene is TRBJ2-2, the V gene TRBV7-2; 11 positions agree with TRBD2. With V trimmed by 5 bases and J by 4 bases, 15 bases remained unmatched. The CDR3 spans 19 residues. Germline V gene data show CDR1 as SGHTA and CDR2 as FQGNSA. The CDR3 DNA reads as TGTGCCAGCAGCCTCGACAGGAAGACTAGCGGGATCGCCACCGGGGAGCTGTTTTTT. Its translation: CASSLDRKTSGIATGELFF.

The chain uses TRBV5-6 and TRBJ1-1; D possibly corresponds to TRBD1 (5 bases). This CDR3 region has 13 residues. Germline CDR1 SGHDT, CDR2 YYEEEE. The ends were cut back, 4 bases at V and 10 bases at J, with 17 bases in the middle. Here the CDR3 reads CASSTGTHQTAFF. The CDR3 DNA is TGTGCCAGCAGCACGGGGACGCACCAAACAGCTTTCTTT.

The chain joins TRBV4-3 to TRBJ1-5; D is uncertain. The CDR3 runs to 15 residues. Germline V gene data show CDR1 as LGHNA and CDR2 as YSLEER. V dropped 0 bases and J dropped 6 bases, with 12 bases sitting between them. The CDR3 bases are TGCGCCAGCAGCCAAGAGTACATCGCGGGTCAGCCCCAGCATTTT. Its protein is CASSQEYIAGQPQHF.

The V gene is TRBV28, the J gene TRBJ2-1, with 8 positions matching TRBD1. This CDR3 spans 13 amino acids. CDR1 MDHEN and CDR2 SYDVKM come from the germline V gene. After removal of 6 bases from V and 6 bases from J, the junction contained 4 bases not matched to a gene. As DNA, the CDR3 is TGTGCCAGCAGAACAGGGGGAGGCAATGAGCAGTTCTTC. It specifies CASRTGGGNEQFF.

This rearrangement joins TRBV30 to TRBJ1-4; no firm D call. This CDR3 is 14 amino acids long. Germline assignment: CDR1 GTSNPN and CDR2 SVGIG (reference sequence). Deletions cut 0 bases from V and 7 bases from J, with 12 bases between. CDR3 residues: CAWSVGGGSEKLFF. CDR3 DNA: TGTGCCTGGAGTGTGGGCGGTGGGAGTGAAAAACTGTTTTTT.

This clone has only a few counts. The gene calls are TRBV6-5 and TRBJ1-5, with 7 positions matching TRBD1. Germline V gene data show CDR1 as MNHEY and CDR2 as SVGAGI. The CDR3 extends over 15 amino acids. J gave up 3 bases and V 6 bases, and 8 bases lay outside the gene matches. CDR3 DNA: TGTGCCAGCAGCGCGGGACAGACTTACAATCAGCCCCAGCATTTT. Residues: CASSAGQTYNQPQHF.

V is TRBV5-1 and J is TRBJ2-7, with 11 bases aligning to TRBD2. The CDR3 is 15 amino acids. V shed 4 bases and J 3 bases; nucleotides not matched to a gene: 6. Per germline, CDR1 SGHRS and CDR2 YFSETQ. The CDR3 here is CASSLSGRALYEQYF. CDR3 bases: TGCGCCAGCAGCCTTAGCGGGAGGGCCCTCTACGAGCAGTACTTC.

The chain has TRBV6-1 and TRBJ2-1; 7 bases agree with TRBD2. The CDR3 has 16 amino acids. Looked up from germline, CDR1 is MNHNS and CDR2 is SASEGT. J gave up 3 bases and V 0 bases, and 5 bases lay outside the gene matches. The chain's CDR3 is CASSEARTRDYNEQFF. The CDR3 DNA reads TGTGCCAGCAGTGAAGCGAGGACTAGGGACTACAATGAGCAGTTCTTC.

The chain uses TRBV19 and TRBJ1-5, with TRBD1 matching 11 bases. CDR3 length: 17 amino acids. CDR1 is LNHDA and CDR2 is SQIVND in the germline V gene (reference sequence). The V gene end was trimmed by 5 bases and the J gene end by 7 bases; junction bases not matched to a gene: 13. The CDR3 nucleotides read TGTGCCAGTAGTGTCCCCGGGACAGGGGGAGTTAGGCAGCCCCAGCATTTT. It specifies CASSVPGTGGVRQPQHF.

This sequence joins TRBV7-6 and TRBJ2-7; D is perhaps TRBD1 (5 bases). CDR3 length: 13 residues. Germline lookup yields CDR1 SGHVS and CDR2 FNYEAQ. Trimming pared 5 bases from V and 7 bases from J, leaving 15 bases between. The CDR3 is CASSRMGPWEQYF. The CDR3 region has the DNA TGTGCCAGCAGCAGAATGGGGCCGTGGGAGCAGTACTTC.

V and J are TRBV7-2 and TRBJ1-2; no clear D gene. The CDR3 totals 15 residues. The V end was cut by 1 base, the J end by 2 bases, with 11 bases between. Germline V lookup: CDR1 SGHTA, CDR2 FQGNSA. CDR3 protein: CASSLDRLLNYGYTF. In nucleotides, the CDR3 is TGTGCCAGCAGCTTAGATCGGCTGCTGAACTATGGCTACACCTTC.